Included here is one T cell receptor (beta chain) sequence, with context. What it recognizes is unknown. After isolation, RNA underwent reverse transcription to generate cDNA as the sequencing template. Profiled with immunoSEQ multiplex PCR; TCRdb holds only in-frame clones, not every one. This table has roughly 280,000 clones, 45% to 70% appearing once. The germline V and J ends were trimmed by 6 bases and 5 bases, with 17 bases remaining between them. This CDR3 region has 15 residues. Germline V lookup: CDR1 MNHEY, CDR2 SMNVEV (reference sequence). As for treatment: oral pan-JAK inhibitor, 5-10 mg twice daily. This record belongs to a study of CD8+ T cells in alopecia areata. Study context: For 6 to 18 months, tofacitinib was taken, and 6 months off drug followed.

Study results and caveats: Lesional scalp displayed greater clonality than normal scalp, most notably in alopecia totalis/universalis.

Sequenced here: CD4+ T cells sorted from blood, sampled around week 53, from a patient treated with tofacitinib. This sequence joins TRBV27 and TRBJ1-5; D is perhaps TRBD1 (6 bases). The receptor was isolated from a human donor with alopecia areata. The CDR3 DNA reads TGTGCCAGCAGGCGATCTCGACAGGCGGATCAGCCCCAGCATTTT. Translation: CASRRSRQADQPQHF.